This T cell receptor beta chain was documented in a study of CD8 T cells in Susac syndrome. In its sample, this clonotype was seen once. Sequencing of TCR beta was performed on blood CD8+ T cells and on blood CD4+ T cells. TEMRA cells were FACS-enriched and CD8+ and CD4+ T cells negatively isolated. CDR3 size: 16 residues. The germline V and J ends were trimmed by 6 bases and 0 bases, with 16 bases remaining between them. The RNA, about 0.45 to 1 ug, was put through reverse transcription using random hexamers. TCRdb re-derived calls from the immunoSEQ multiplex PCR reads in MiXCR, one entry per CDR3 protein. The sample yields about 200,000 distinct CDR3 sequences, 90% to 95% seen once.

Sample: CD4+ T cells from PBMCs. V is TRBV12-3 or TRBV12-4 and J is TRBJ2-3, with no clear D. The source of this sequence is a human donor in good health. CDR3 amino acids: CASSPSAPSSTDTQYF. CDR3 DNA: TGTGCCAGCAGCCCCTCGGCACCCTCTAGCACAGATACGCAGTATTTT.